Listed below are T cell receptor beta chains from one sample, sequenced in a study of cytomegalovirus exposure and HLA in healthy donors. Sequencing was performed with immunoSEQ multiplex PCR; in TCRdb, only in-frame clones are kept and a portion is missing. The table records about 140,000 clones, around four fifths of them present only once. The sequencing input was PBMCs. These receptors all come from a man aged 25 to 45 in good health and CMV-seropositive. CDR3s include the opening cysteine and the closing phenylalanine or tryptophan.

V gene: TRBV7-9
J gene: TRBJ2-2
CDR3 protein: CASDRTSATGELFF

V gene: TRBV9
J gene: TRBJ2-3
CDR3 protein: CASSVERYAGSDTQYF

V gene: TRBV2
J gene: TRBJ1-1
CDR3 protein: CASTVTGITEAFF

V gene: TRBV4-2
J gene: TRBJ2-2
CDR3 protein: CASSPRGLAFNPNTGELFF

V gene: TRBV6-1
J gene: TRBJ1-5
CDR3 protein: CASRESVASNQPQHF

V gene: TRBV29-1
J gene: TRBJ2-3
CDR3 protein: CSTSDRAGDTQYF

V gene: TRBV7-8
J gene: TRBJ2-7
CDR3 protein: CASSLGGPSYEQYF

V gene: TRBV27
J gene: TRBJ2-1
CDR3 protein: CASSFDFSSYNEQFF

V gene: TRBV9
J gene: TRBJ2-5
CDR3 protein: CASSVGQQETQYF

V gene: TRBV2
J gene: TRBJ2-5
CDR3 protein: CASKSPSGGPQETQYF

V gene: TRBV28
J gene: TRBJ1-1
CDR3 protein: CASSAVGGTEAFF

V gene: TRBV6-1
J gene: TRBJ2-3
CDR3 protein: CASSEGRGRDTQYF

V gene: TRBV28
J gene: TRBJ1-6
CDR3 protein: CASGTGGNSPLHF

V gene: TRBV6-1
J gene: TRBJ2-7
CDR3 protein: CASSEERGRVEQYF

V gene: TRBV19
J gene: TRBJ2-7
CDR3 protein: CASSIGGRGDFYEQYF

V gene: TRBV28
J gene: TRBJ1-1
CDR3 protein: CASSLGRNTEAFF

V gene: TRBV18
J gene: TRBJ2-1
CDR3 protein: CASSLMGTNNNEQFF

V gene: TRBV11-3
J gene: TRBJ1-3
CDR3 protein: CASSLDRGNPGNTIYF

V gene: TRBV7-3
J gene: TRBJ2-1
CDR3 protein: CASSSQTSGRFRNEQFF